This record covers a single T cell receptor beta chain. The CDR3 is 13 amino acids. Looked up from germline, CDR1 is MRHNA and CDR2 is SNTAGT. V was trimmed by 2 bases and J by 7 bases, leaving 6 bases between them. These data come from a study of blood T cell repertoires in COVID-19. Overall study: The cDNA or gDNA used as material had been derived from T cells, B-cell-depleted T cells, or PBMCs.

Sequenced by immunoSEQ multiplex PCR; TCRdb stores in-frame clones only, minus some. The sample includes about 45,000 clones, about 85% of them seen just once. The J gene is TRBJ1-6, the V gene TRBV6-4; D ambiguous. Material for sequencing was peripheral blood. This TCR came from a woman of 80 years or more in a cohort sampled during active or convalescent COVID-19. CDR3 nucleotide sequence: TGTGCCAGCAGTGACCAGAGGAATTCACCCCTCCACTTT. This encodes CASSDQRNSPLHF.